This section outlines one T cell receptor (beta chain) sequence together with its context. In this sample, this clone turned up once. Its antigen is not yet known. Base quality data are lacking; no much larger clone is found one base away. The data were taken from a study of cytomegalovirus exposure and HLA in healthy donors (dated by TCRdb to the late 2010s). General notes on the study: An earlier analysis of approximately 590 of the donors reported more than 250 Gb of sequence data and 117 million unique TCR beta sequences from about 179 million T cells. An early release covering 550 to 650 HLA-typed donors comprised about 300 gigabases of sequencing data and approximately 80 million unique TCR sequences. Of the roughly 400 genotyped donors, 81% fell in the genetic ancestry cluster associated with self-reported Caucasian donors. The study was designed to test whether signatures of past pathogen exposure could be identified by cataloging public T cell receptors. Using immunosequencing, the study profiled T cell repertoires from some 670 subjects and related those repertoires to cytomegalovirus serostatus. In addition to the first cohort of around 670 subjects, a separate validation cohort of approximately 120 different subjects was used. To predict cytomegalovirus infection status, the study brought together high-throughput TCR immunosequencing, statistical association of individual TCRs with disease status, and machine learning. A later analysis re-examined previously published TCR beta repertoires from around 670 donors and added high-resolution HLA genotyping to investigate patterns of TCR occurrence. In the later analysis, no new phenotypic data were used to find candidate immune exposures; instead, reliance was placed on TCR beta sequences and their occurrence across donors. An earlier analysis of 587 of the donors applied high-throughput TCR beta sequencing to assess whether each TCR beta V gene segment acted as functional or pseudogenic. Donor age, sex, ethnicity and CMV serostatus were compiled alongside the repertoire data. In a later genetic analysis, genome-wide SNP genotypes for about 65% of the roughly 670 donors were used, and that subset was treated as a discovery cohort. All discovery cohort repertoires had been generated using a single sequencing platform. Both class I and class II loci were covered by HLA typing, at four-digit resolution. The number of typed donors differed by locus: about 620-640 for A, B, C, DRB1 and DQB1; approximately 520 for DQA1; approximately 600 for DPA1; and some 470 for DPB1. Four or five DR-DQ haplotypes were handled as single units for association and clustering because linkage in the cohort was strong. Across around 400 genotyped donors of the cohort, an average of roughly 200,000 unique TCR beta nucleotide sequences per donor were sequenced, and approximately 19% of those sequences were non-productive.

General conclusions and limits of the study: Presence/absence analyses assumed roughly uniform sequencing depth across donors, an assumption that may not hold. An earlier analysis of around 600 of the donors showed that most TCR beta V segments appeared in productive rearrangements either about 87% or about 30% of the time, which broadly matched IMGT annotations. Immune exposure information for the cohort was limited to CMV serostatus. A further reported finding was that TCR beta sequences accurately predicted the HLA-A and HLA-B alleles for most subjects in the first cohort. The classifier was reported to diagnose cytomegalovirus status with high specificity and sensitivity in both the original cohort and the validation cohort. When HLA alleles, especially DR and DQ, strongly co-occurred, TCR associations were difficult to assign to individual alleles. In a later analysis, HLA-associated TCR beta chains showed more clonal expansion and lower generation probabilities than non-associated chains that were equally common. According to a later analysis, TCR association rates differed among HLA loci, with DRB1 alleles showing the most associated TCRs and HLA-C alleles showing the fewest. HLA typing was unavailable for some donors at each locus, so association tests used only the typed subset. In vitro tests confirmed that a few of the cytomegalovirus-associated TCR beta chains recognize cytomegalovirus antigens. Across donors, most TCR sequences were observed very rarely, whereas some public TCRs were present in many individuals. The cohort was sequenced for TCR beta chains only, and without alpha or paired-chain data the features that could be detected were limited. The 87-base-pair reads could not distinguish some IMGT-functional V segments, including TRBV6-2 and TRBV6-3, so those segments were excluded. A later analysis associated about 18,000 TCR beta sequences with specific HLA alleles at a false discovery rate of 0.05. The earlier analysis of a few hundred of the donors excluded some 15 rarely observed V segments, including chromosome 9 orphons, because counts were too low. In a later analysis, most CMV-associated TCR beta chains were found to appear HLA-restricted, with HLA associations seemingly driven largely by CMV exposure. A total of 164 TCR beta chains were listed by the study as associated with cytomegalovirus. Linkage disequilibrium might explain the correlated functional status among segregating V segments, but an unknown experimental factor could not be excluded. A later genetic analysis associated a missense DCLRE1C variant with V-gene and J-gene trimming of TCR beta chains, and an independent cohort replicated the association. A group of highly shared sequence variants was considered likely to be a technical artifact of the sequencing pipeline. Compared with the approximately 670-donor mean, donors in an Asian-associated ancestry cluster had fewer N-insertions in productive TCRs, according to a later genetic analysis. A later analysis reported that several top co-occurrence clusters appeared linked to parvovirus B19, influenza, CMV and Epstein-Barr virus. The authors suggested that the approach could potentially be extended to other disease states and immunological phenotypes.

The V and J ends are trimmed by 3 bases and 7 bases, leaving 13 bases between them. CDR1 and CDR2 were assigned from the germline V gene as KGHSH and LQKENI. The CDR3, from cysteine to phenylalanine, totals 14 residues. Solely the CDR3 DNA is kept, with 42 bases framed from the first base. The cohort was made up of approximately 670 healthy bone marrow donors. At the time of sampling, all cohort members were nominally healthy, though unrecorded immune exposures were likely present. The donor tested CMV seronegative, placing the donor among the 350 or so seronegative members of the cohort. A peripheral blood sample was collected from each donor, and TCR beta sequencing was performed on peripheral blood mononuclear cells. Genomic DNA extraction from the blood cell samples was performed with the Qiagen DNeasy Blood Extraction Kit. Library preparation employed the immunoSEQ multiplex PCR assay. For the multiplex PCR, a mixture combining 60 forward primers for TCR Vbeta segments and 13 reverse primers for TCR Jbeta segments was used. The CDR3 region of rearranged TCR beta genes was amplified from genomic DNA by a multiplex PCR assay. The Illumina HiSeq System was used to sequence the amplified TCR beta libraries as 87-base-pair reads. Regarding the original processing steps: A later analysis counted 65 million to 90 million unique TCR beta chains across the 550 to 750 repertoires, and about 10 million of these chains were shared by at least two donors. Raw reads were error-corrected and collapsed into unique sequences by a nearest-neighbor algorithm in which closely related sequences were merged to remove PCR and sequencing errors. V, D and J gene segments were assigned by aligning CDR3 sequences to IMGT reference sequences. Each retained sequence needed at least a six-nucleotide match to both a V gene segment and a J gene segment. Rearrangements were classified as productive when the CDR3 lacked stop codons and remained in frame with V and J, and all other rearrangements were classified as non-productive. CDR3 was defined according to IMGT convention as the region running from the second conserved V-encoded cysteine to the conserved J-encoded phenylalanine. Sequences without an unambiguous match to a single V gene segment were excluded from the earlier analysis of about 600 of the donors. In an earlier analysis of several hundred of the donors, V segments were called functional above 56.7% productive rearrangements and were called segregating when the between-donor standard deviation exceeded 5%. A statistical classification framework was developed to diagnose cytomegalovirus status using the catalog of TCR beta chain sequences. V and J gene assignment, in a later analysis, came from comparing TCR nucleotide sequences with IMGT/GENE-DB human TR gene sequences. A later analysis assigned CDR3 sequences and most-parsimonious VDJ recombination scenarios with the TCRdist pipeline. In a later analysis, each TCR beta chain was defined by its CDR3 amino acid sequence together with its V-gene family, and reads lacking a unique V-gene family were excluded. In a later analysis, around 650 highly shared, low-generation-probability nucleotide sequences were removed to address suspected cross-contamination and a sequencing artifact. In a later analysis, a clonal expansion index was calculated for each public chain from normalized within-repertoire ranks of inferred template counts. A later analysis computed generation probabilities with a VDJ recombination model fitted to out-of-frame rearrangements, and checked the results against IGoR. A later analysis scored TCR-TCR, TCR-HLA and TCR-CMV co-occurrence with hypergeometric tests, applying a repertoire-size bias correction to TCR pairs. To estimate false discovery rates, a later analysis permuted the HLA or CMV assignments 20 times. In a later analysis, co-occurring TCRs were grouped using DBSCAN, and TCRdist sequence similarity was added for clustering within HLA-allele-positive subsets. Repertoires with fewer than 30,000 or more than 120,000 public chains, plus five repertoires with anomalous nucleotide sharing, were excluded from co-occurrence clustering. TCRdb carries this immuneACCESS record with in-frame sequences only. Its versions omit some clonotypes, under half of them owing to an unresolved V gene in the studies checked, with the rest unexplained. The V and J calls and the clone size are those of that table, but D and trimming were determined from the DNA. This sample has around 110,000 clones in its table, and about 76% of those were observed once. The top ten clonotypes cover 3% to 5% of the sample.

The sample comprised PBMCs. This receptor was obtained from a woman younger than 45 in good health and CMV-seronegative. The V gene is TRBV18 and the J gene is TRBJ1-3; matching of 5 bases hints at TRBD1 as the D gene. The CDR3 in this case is CASSPEAGMNTIYF. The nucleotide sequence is TGTGCCAGCTCACCTGAGGCAGGGATGAACACCATATATTTT.